Below, 21 T cell receptor beta chains from the same sample are listed, as sequenced in a study of control samples from healthy donors and cancer patients. Sequenced by immunoSEQ multiplex PCR; TCRdb stores in-frame clones only, minus some. Among roughly 120,000 clones listed, roughly 95% were seen once. The source material was blood. All receptors derive from a young man in good health.

The chain is built from TRBV7-8 and TRBJ1-4; D call uncertain. The CDR3 is 13 amino acids. V lost 0 bases and J 8 bases, leaving 7 bases between the germline ends. CDR1 SGHVS and CDR2 FQNEAQ come from the germline V gene. For the CDR3, the DNA is TGTGCCAGCAGCTTAGCGCAGAGAGAAAAACTGTTTTTT. It translates to CASSLAQREKLFF.

The rearrangement uses TRBV24-1 and TRBJ2-1, with 10 positions matching TRBD1. This CDR3 has 16 residues. The ends lost 4 bases at V and 7 bases at J; junction bases unmatched: 9. Looked up from germline, CDR1 is KGHDR and CDR2 is SFDVKD. CDR3 sequence (DNA): TGTGCCACCAGTGACTCCGGACAGGGGGGGAGGAATGAGCAGTTCTTC. Protein: CATSDSGQGGRNEQFF.

The rearrangement joins TRBV19 to TRBJ1-4; D might be TRBD1 (6 bases). Germline lookup yields CDR1 LNHDA and CDR2 SQIVND (reference sequence). The CDR3 has 16 residues. V was clipped by 1 base and J by 6 bases, with 15 bases between them. CDR3 nucleotides: TGTGCCAGTAGTATAGCGAGGCGCAGGGGTGATGAAAAACTGTTTTTT. It specifies CASSIARRRGDEKLFF.

A single count supports this clone. The CDR3 DNA reads as TGTGCCAGCAGCGGGGCTTGGAGCTCTAGCACAGATACGCAGTATTTT. This sequence encodes CASSGAWSSSTDTQYF. The chain recombines TRBV5-4 with TRBJ2-3, with D perhaps matching TRBD1 (5 bases). Germline V gene sequence: CDR1 SGHNT, CDR2 YYREEE (reference sequence). V was shortened by 4 bases and J by 0 bases, with 15 bases between the two germline ends. The CDR3 is 16 amino acids.

The chain recombines TRBV12-3 or TRBV12-4 with TRBJ1-6; the D gene is possibly TRBD1 (6 bases). Trimming pared 3 bases from V and 8 bases from J, leaving 8 bases between. The CDR3 contains 13 residues. The CDR3 spells CASSFRGDSPLHF. The CDR3 nucleotides are TGTGCCAGCAGTTTTAGGGGGGATTCACCCCTCCACTTT.

V is TRBV7-3 and J is TRBJ2-1; D possibly corresponds to TRBD2 (7 bases). The CDR3 spans 12 residues. CDR1 is SGHTA, CDR2 FQGTGA, per germline. V was cut by 3 bases and J by 9 bases, with 9 bases left in between. CDR3 nucleotide sequence: TGTGCCAGCAGCTTCGCGGGGGCTGAGCAGTTCTTC. Protein product: CASSFAGAEQFF.

This chain links TRBV29-1 with TRBJ2-5; 8 positions agree with TRBD2. Germline assignment: CDR1 SQVTM and CDR2 ANQGSEA. The V gene end was trimmed by 6 bases and the J gene end by 3 bases; junction bases not matched to a gene: 6. The CDR3 loop spans 13 amino acids. CDR3 amino acids: CSVTTSGKETQYF. The CDR3 bases are TGCAGCGTGACTACTAGCGGAAAAGAGACCCAGTACTTC.

The V and J genes are TRBV15 and TRBJ1-1; D unresolved. The V gene's germline CDR1 is LNHNV and CDR2 YYDKDF (reference sequence). V dropped 0 bases and J dropped 4 bases, with 6 bases sitting between them. The CDR3 contains 13 residues. The CDR3 reads CATSRDRATEAFF. As DNA, the CDR3 is TGTGCCACCAGCAGAGATAGGGCCACTGAAGCTTTCTTT.

The chain combines TRBV6-5 with TRBJ1-2, with D unclear. This CDR3 contains 14 residues. The V gene lost 8 bases and the J gene lost 2 bases, with 15 bases spanning the gap. Germline V CDR1 and CDR2: MNHEY, SVGAGI. This chain's CDR3 is CASSLTGINYGYTF. Here the CDR3 DNA reads TGTGCCAGCTCCCTGACGGGGATAAACTATGGCTACACCTTC.

The genes are TRBV27 and TRBJ2-6; D is perhaps TRBD1 or TRBD2 (5 bases each). The V gene's germline CDR1 is MNHEY and CDR2 SMNVEV (reference sequence). CDR3 length equals 19 residues. Trimming took 2 bases from V and 2 from J, leaving 19 bases between them. CDR3 loop: CASSLMGDLNHAGANVLTF. The CDR3 coding sequence is TGTGCCAGCAGTTTAATGGGGGACCTCAATCACGCTGGGGCCAACGTCCTGACTTTC.

CDR3 DNA: TGTGCCAGCAGGCCCTGGTCGGGGGTGGGAAACACCATATATTTT. This sequence encodes CASRPWSGVGNTIYF. This chain uses TRBV2 with TRBJ1-3; D is possibly TRBD1 (5 bases). The V gene's germline CDR1 is SNHLY and CDR2 FYNNEI. Trimming took off 6 bases at V and 4 bases at J, with 16 bases between the two ends. This CDR3 has 15 residues.

Concerning this clone itself: An end of the junction does not agree with germline; a read error may underlie this. Other DNA sequences in this specimen translate into the identical CDR3. V and J are TRBV7-2 and TRBJ2-5; TRBD2 matches 10 bases. Germline loops: CDR1 SGHTA, CDR2 FQGNSA. The CDR3 contains 14 residues. The CDR3 region has the DNA TGTGCCAGCAGTTTAGCGGGGGGCGGGGAGACCCAGTACTTC. Translation: CASSLAGGGETQYF.

The chain carries TRBV6-5 and TRBJ2-1; D unresolved. Trimming removed 2 bases from V and 4 bases from J, with 12 bases in between. This CDR3 comprises 15 residues. In germline, CDR1 is MNHEY, CDR2 SVGAGI. The CDR3 reads CASSYRAPLYNEQFF. The CDR3 DNA is TGTGCCAGCAGTTACAGGGCCCCCCTATACAATGAGCAGTTCTTC.

The rearrangement links TRBV7-2 to TRBJ2-2, with TRBD1 matching over 8 bases. The germline V gene encodes CDR1 SGHTA and CDR2 FQGNSA. V trimming: 5 bases; J trimming: 4 bases; junction bases outside the gene matches: 9. The CDR3 extends over 16 amino acids. CDR3: CASSVIAGGPTGELFF. For the CDR3, the DNA is TGTGCCAGCAGCGTTATCGCAGGGGGCCCCACCGGGGAGCTGTTTTTT.

The V gene is TRBV29-1, the J gene TRBJ2-2; D not certain. CDR3 length: 13 amino acids. Trimming took 3 bases from V and 0 from J, leaving 5 bases between them. Germline V lookup: CDR1 SQVTM, CDR2 ANQGSEA. The DNA of the CDR3 is TGCAGCGTTGAGGTGCCGAACACCGGGGAGCTGTTTTTT. Encoded protein: CSVEVPNTGELFF.

V usage is TRBV19 and J usage is TRBJ1-5; D remains ambiguous. CDR3 length: 12 residues. CDR1 is LNHDA, CDR2 SQIVND, per germline (reference sequence). Between the trimmed V and J ends, which lost 3 bases and 7 bases, there was a span of 7 bases. The CDR3, as DNA: TGTGCCAGTAGTATTGTACGGCAGCCCCAGCATTTT. Protein sequence: CASSIVRQPQHF.

J is TRBJ2-7 and V is TRBV19; the match to TRBD1 covers 8 bases. V dropped 3 bases and J dropped 4; count of bases not matched to a gene: 8. The CDR3 sequence is 15 residues long. Germline V gene sequence: CDR1 LNHDA, CDR2 SQIVND (reference sequence). CDR3 nucleotides: TGTGCCAGTAGTATGCAAGCAGGGGGCAGGTACGAGCAGTACTTC. Its protein product is CASSMQAGGRYEQYF.

This sequence joins TRBV19 and TRBJ2-4; TRBD1 might be the D (6 bases). With 4 bases removed from V and 0 bases from J, the gap between germline ends came to 16 bases. This CDR3 comprises 17 residues. The germline V gene has CDR1 LNHDA and CDR2 SQIVND (reference sequence). The CDR3 protein is CASSTMDSLIAKNIQYF. The CDR3 nucleotides read TGTGCCAGTAGTACAATGGACAGCCTTATAGCCAAAAACATTCAGTACTTC.

In this sample, this clone turned up a few times. The chain carries TRBV2 and TRBJ2-7; the D is unclear. Germline values: CDR1 SNHLY, CDR2 FYNNEI. V shed 2 bases and J shed 10 bases, with 12 bases lying between them. CDR3 length: 12 amino acids. The CDR3 region is CASSERTSHQYF. Written as DNA, the CDR3 is TGTGCCAGCAGTGAACGAACCTCCCATCAGTACTTC.

CDR3 in amino acids: CSVGNRAAYEQYF. CDR3 bases: TGCAGCGTGGGAAACAGGGCGGCCTACGAGCAGTACTTC. The rearrangement links TRBV29-1 to TRBJ2-7; D is perhaps TRBD1 (6 bases). V shed 6 bases and J shed 2 bases, with 14 bases lying between them. This CDR3 has 13 residues. The germline gives CDR1 SQVTM, CDR2 ANQGSEA.

The chain links TRBV7-9 to TRBJ1-2; D not certain. The germline gives CDR1 SEHNR, CDR2 FQNEAQ (reference sequence). V gave up 2 bases and J gave up 4 bases, with 20 bases separating them. The CDR3 is 17 amino acids. CDR3 bases: TGTGCCAGCAGCTTAACCGGAAGCTTCACAACGGGCTATGGCTACACCTTC. As protein: CASSLTGSFTTGYGYTF.